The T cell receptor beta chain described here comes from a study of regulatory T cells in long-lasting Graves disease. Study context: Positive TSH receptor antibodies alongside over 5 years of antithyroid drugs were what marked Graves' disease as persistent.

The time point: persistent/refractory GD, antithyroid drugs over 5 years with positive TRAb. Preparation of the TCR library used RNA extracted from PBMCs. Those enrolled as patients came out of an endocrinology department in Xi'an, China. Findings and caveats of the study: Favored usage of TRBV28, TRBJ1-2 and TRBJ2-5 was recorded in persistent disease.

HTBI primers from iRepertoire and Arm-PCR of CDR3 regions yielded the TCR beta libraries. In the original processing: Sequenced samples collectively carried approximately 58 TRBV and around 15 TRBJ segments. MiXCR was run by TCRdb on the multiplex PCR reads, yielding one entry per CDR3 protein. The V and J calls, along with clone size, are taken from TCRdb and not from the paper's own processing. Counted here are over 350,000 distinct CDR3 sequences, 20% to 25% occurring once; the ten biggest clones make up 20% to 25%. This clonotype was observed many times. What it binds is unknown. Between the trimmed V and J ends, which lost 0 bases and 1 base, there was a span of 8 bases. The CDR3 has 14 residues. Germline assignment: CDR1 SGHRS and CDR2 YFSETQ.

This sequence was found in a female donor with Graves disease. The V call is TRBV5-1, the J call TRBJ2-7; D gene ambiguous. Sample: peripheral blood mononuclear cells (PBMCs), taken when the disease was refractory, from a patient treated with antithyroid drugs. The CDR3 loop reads CASSLDTDSYEQYF. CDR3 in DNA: TGCGCCAGCAGCTTGGATACGGATTCCTACGAGCAGTACTTC.